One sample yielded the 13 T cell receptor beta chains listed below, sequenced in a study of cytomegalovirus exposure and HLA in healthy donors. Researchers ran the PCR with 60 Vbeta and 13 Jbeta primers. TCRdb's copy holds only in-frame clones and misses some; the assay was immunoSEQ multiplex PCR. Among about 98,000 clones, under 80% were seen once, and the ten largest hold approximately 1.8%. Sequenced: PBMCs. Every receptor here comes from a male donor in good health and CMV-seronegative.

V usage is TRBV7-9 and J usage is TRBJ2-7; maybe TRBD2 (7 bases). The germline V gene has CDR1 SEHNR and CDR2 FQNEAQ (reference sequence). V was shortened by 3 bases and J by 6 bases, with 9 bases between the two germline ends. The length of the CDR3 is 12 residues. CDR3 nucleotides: TGTGCCAGCAGCTTGGGAGGGGGCGAGCAGTACTTC. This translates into CASSLGGGEQYF.

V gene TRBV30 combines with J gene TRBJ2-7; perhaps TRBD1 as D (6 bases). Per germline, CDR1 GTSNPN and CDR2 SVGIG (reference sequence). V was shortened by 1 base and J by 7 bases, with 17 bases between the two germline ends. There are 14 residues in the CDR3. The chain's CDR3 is CAWSGHGTIREQYF. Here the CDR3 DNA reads TGTGCCTGGAGTGGCCACGGGACAATCAGGGAGCAGTACTTC.

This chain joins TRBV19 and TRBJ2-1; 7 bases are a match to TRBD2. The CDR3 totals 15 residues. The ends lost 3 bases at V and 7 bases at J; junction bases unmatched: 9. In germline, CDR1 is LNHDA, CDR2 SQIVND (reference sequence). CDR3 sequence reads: CASSILQRGHNEQFF. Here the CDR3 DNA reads TGTGCCAGTAGTATTCTTCAGCGGGGTCATAATGAGCAGTTCTTC.

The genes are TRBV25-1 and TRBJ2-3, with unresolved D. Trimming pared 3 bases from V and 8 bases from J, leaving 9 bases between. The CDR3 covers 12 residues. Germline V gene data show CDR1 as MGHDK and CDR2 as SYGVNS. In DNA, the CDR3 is TGTGCCAGCAGTGAGAACTCCGTTACGCAGTATTTT. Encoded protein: CASSENSVTQYF.

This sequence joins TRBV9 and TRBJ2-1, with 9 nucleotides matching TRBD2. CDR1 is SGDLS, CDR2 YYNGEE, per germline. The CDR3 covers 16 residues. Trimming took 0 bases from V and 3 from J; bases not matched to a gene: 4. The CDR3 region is CASSVEGLAVYNEQFF. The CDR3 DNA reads TGTGCCAGCAGCGTAGAGGGACTAGCAGTCTACAATGAGCAGTTCTTC.

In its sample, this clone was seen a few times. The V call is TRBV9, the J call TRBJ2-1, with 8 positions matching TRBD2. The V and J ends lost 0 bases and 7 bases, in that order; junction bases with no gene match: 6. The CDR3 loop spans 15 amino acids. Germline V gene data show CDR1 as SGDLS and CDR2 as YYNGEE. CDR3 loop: CASSVEGLGVNEQFF. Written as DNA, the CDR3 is TGTGCCAGCAGCGTAGAGGGACTAGGGGTAAATGAGCAGTTCTTC.

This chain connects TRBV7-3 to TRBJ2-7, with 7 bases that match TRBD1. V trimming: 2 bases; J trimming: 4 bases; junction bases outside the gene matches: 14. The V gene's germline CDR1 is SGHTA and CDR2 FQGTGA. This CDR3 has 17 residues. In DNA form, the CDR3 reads TGTGCCAGCAGCTTATCAAATTGGGGACAGATACTATACGAGCAGTACTTC. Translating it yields CASSLSNWGQILYEQYF.

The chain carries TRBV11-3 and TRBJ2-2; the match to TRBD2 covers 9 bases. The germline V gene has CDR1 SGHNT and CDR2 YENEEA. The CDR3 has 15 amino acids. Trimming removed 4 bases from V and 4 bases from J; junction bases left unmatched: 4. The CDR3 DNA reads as TGTGCCAGCAGCTCTAGCGGGGTCGGCACCGGGGAGCTGTTTTTT. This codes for CASSSSGVGTGELFF.

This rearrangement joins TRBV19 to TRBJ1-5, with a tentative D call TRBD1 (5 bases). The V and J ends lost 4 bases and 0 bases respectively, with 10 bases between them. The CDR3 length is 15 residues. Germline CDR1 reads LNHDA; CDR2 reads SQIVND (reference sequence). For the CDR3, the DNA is TGTGCCAGTAGTACCCAGGGCTCTAGCAATCAGCCCCAGCATTTT. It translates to CASSTQGSSNQPQHF.

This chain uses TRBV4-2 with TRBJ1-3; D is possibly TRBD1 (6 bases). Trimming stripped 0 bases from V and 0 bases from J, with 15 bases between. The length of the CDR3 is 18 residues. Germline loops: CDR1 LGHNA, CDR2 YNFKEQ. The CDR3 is CASSQEATGLLSGNTIYF. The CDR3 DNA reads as TGTGCCAGCAGCCAAGAAGCGACAGGCCTTCTCTCTGGAAACACCATATATTTT.

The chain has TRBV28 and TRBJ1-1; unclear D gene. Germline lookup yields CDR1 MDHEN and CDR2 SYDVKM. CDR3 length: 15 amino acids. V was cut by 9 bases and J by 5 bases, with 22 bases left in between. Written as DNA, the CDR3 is TGTGCCAGTCTTAACCGACCCTCGAGGGAAACTGAAGCTTTCTTT. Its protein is CASLNRPSRETEAFF.

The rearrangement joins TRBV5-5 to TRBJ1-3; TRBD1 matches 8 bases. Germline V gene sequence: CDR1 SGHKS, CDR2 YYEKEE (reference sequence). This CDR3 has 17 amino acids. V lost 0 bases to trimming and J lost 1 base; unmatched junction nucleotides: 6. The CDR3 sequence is CASSLDAGGVSGNTIYF. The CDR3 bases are TGTGCCAGCAGCTTGGACGCAGGGGGCGTATCTGGAAACACCATATATTTT. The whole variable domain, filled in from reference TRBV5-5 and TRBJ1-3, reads DAGVTQSPTHLIKTRGQQVTLRCSPISGHKSVSWYQQVLGQGPQFIFQYYEKEERGRGNFPDRFSARQFPNYSSELNVNALLLGDSALYLCASSLDAGGVSGNTIYFGEGSWLTVV.

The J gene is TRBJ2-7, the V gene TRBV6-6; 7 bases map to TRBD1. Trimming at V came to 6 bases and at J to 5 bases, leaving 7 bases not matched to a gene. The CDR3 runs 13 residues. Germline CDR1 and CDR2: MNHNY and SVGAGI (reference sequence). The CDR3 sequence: CASRPETGNEQYF. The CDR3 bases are TGTGCCAGCAGACCCGAGACAGGGAACGAGCAGTACTTC.